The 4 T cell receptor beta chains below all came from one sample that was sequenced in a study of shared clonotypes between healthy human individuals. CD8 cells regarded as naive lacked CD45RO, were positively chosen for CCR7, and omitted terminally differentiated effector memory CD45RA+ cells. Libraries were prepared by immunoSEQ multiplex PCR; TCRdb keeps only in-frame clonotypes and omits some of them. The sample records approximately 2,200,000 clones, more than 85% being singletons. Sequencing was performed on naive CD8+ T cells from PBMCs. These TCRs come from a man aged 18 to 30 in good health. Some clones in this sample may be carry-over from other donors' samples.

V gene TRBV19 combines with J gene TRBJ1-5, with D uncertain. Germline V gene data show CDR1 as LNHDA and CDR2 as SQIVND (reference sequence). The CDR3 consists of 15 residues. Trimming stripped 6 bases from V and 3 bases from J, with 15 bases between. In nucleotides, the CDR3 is TGTGCCAGTAGCGAGGTCTGGGGTCCCAATCAGCCCCAGCATTTT. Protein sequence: CASSEVWGPNQPQHF.

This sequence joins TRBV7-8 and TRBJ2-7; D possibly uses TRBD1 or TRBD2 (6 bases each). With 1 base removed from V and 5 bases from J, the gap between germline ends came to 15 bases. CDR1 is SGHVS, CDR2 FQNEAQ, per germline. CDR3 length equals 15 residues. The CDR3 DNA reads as TGTGCCAGCAGCTTAGGCTTGGGGGGCGTCCACGAGCAGTACTTC. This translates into CASSLGLGGVHEQYF.

CDR3 in amino acids: CAWSVRWAGDQPQHF. Here the CDR3 DNA reads TGTGCCTGGAGTGTTAGGTGGGCAGGGGATCAGCCCCAGCATTTT. J is TRBJ1-5 and V is TRBV30, with TRBD1 as a possible D gene (6 bases). The CDR3 has 15 residues. Trimming cost V 0 bases and J 5 bases, with 14 bases left between them. Germline loops: CDR1 GTSNPN, CDR2 SVGIG (reference sequence).

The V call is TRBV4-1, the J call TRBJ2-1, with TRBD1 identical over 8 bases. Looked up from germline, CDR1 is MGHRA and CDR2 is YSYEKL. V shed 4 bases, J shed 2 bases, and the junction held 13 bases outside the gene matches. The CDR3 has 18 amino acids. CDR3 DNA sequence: TGCGCCAGCAGCCCGGGACAGGTGACATCACCCACCTACAATGAGCAGTTCTTC. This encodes CASSPGQVTSPTYNEQFF.